The rows below give T cell receptor beta chains drawn from one sample of a study of neurological immune-mediated disorders. Via MiXCR, TCRdb re-called the 5' RACE reads, giving one row per CDR3 protein. The sample lists about 60,000 distinct CDR3 sequences, more than 7.5% occurring once. The sequenced sample consisted of PBMCs. All receptors come from a man aged 25-45 years in good health. Both conserved end residues are part of each CDR3. D genes are given only for firm matches. A clone size is listed for some rows: how often the clone was seen (once, few, many), or a class if it is expanded.

j_call: TRBJ2-5
clone_size: many
d_call: NA
v_call: TRBV9
cdr3_aa: CASSVGVQETQYF
cdr3_nt: TGTGCCAGCAGCGTAGGAGTACAAGAGACCCAGTACTTC

j_call: TRBJ2-7
clone_size: many
d_call: NA
v_call: TRBV28
cdr3_aa: CACRSGSEQYF
cdr3_nt: TGTGCCTGTCGGTCGGGCTCCGAGCAGTACTTC

j_call: TRBJ2-1
clone_size: many
d_call: NA
v_call: TRBV5-6
cdr3_aa: CASSLQGIEQFF
cdr3_nt: TGTGCCAGCAGCTTACAGGGAATTGAGCAGTTCTTC

j_call: TRBJ2-1
clone_size: many
d_call: TRBD2
v_call: TRBV7-3
cdr3_aa: CASSLGLAGIRDEQFF
cdr3_nt: TGTGCCAGCAGCTTAGGGCTAGCGGGGATCCGCGATGAGCAGTTCTTC

j_call: TRBJ2-1
clone_size: many
d_call: NA
v_call: TRBV4-3
cdr3_aa: CASSQDYASSAYNEQFF
cdr3_nt: TGCGCCAGCAGCCAAGATTACGCCAGCAGTGCCTACAATGAGCAGTTCTTC

j_call: TRBJ1-1
clone_size: NA
d_call: NA
v_call: TRBV20-1
cdr3_aa: CSASPEGFRPEAFF
cdr3_nt: TGCAGTGCTAGCCCGGAGGGGTTTAGGCCTGAAGCTTTCTTT

j_call: TRBJ2-7
clone_size: many
d_call: NA
v_call: TRBV29-1
cdr3_aa: CSVEAGAGYEQYF
cdr3_nt: TGCAGCGTTGAGGCGGGGGCTGGTTACGAGCAGTACTTC

j_call: TRBJ2-5
clone_size: many
d_call: TRBD2
v_call: TRBV7-9
cdr3_aa: CASSFTSGVQETQYF
cdr3_nt: TGTGCCAGCAGCTTCACTAGCGGAGTCCAAGAGACCCAGTACTTC

j_call: TRBJ2-7
clone_size: many
d_call: NA
v_call: TRBV12-3/TRBV12-4
cdr3_aa: CASSFRSAYEQYF
cdr3_nt: TGTGCCAGCAGTTTCCGGTCTGCCTACGAGCAGTACTTC

j_call: TRBJ2-7
clone_size: many
d_call: NA
v_call: TRBV7-2
cdr3_aa: CASTSPGVSYEQYF
cdr3_nt: TGTGCCAGCACCTCCCCGGGGGTGTCCTACGAGCAGTACTTC

j_call: TRBJ2-5
clone_size: many
d_call: NA
v_call: TRBV4-3
cdr3_aa: CASSQERDNQETQYF
cdr3_nt: TGCGCCAGCAGCCAAGAGAGGGACAACCAAGAGACCCAGTACTTC

j_call: TRBJ2-3
clone_size: many
d_call: TRBD1
v_call: TRBV5-1
cdr3_aa: CASSLPRGLSTDTQYF
cdr3_nt: TGCGCCAGCAGCCTCCCGAGGGGGCTTTCCACAGATACGCAGTATTTT

j_call: TRBJ2-5
clone_size: NA
d_call: NA
v_call: TRBV18
cdr3_aa: CASSPPSGQETQYF
cdr3_nt: TGTGCCAGCTCACCACCGAGCGGACAAGAGACCCAGTACTTC

j_call: TRBJ1-5
clone_size: many
d_call: NA
v_call: TRBV18
cdr3_aa: CASSPTNQPQHF
cdr3_nt: TGTGCCAGCTCACCGACCAATCAGCCCCAGCATTTT

j_call: TRBJ2-1
clone_size: NA
d_call: NA
v_call: TRBV19
cdr3_aa: CASSLPQEPYNEQFF
cdr3_nt: TGTGCCAGTAGTCTCCCACAGGAGCCCTACAATGAGCAGTTCTTC

j_call: TRBJ1-4
clone_size: many
d_call: NA
v_call: TRBV11-2
cdr3_aa: CASSLLGNNEKLFF
cdr3_nt: TGTGCCAGCAGCTTATTGGGGAATAATGAAAAACTGTTTTTT

j_call: TRBJ1-5
clone_size: many
d_call: NA
v_call: TRBV12-3/TRBV12-4
cdr3_aa: CASSPQGFQPQHF
cdr3_nt: TGTGCCAGCAGTCCCCAGGGATTTCAGCCCCAGCATTTT

j_call: TRBJ2-7
clone_size: many
d_call: TRBD2
v_call: TRBV10-3
cdr3_aa: CAIRTGTSVAEQYF
cdr3_nt: TGTGCCATCAGGACCGGGACTAGCGTCGCCGAGCAGTACTTC

j_call: TRBJ2-7
clone_size: many
d_call: NA
v_call: TRBV5-1
cdr3_aa: CASSLGGRVYEQYF
cdr3_nt: TGCGCCAGCAGCTTAGGGGGGCGTGTCTACGAGCAGTACTTC

j_call: TRBJ1-2
clone_size: NA
d_call: NA
v_call: TRBV6-4
cdr3_aa: CASSDTATVFYGYTF
cdr3_nt: TGTGCCAGCAGTGACACGGCGACAGTGTTCTATGGCTACACCTTC

j_call: TRBJ2-3
clone_size: many
d_call: TRBD2
v_call: TRBV5-1
cdr3_aa: CASSSERELDTQYF
cdr3_nt: TGCGCCAGCAGCTCCGAGCGGGAATTAGATACGCAGTATTTT

j_call: TRBJ1-1
clone_size: many
d_call: TRBD1
v_call: TRBV12-3/TRBV12-4
cdr3_aa: CASTQWEGGANTEAFF
cdr3_nt: TGTGCCAGCACCCAATGGGAAGGGGGCGCGAACACTGAAGCTTTCTTT

j_call: TRBJ2-1
clone_size: many
d_call: NA
v_call: TRBV9
cdr3_aa: CASSLDSSGENEHFF
cdr3_nt: TGTGCCAGCAGCTTAGACTCCTCAGGGGAGAATGAGCATTTCTTC

j_call: TRBJ2-4
clone_size: many
d_call: NA
v_call: TRBV5-1
cdr3_aa: CASSFVSIGHRLGIQYF
cdr3_nt: TGCGCCAGCAGCTTCGTTTCAATAGGACACAGACTCGGCATTCAGTACTTC

j_call: TRBJ2-7
clone_size: many
d_call: TRBD1
v_call: TRBV5-1
cdr3_aa: CASSLGGQQLGRGTGYYEQYF
cdr3_nt: TGCGCCAGCAGCTTGGGAGGCCAGCAGCTTGGGAGGGGGACAGGGTACTACGAGCAGTACTTC

j_call: TRBJ2-5
clone_size: many
d_call: NA
v_call: TRBV28
cdr3_aa: CASSLGRQETQYF
cdr3_nt: TGTGCCAGCAGTTTAGGGAGACAAGAGACCCAGTACTTC

j_call: TRBJ1-6
clone_size: many
d_call: TRBD1
v_call: TRBV20-1
cdr3_aa: CSAYGTGRNSPLHF
cdr3_nt: TGCAGTGCTTACGGGACAGGGAGGAATTCACCCCTCCACTTT

j_call: TRBJ2-5
clone_size: many
d_call: NA
v_call: TRBV7-3
cdr3_aa: CASSFSQGSPPETQYF
cdr3_nt: TGTGCCAGCAGCTTCTCCCAGGGATCCCCGCCGGAGACCCAGTACTTC

j_call: TRBJ2-7
clone_size: many
d_call: NA
v_call: TRBV10-3
cdr3_aa: CAISDTDGSYEQYF
cdr3_nt: TGTGCCATCAGTGATACAGACGGATCCTACGAGCAGTACTTC

j_call: TRBJ2-1
clone_size: many
d_call: NA
v_call: TRBV9
cdr3_aa: CASSVEGPSDEQFF
cdr3_nt: TGTGCCAGCAGCGTAGAAGGGCCCTCTGATGAGCAGTTCTTC

j_call: TRBJ2-7
clone_size: NA
d_call: TRBD2
v_call: TRBV7-3
cdr3_aa: CASSPNSGSPTYNEQYF
cdr3_nt: TGTGCCAGCAGCCCGAATAGCGGGAGCCCCACCTACAACGAGCAGTACTTC

j_call: TRBJ2-5
clone_size: NA
d_call: NA
v_call: TRBV11-3
cdr3_aa: CASSLYGQETQYF
cdr3_nt: TGTGCCAGCAGCTTATACGGGCAGGAGACCCAGTACTTC

j_call: TRBJ2-1
clone_size: many
d_call: TRBD1
v_call: TRBV20-1
cdr3_aa: CSASPTGTGSSYNEQFF
cdr3_nt: TGCAGTGCTAGTCCAACCGGGACAGGGAGCTCCTACAATGAGCAGTTCTTC

j_call: TRBJ2-2
clone_size: many
d_call: NA
v_call: TRBV25-1
cdr3_aa: CASSDTLPLNTGELFF
cdr3_nt: TGTGCCAGCAGTGACACGCTGCCCTTGAACACCGGGGAGCTGTTTTTT

j_call: TRBJ1-4
clone_size: many
d_call: NA
v_call: TRBV25-1
cdr3_aa: CASSEFSATNEKLFF
cdr3_nt: TGTGCCAGCAGTGAATTTAGCGCAACTAATGAAAAACTGTTTTTT

j_call: TRBJ2-3
clone_size: many
d_call: TRBD2
v_call: TRBV5-6
cdr3_aa: CASSLTGGPDTQYF
cdr3_nt: TGTGCCAGCAGCTTGACGGGAGGGCCGGATACGCAGTATTTT

j_call: TRBJ2-5
clone_size: many
d_call: TRBD2
v_call: TRBV18
cdr3_aa: CASASTSGGQETQYF
cdr3_nt: TGTGCCAGCGCCTCGACTAGCGGGGGACAAGAGACCCAGTACTTC

j_call: TRBJ2-7
clone_size: many
d_call: NA
v_call: TRBV15
cdr3_aa: CATSFDSEPSYEQYF
cdr3_nt: TGTGCCACCAGCTTCGACAGCGAACCCTCCTACGAGCAGTACTTC

j_call: TRBJ2-5
clone_size: many
d_call: TRBD2
v_call: TRBV4-1
cdr3_aa: CASSQPRAGGETQYF
cdr3_nt: TGCGCCAGCAGCCAGCCAAGGGCCGGGGGGGAGACCCAGTACTTC

j_call: TRBJ1-1
clone_size: many
d_call: NA
v_call: TRBV29-1
cdr3_aa: CSVWQGSNTEAFF
cdr3_nt: TGCAGCGTTTGGCAGGGATCGAACACTGAAGCTTTCTTT

j_call: TRBJ2-7
clone_size: few
d_call: NA
v_call: TRBV12-3/TRBV12-4
cdr3_aa: CASSSIQLGFYEQYF
cdr3_nt: TGTGCCAGCAGTTCTATTCAACTGGGCTTCTACGAGCAGTACTTC

j_call: TRBJ1-5
clone_size: NA
d_call: NA
v_call: TRBV15
cdr3_aa: CVTSRGEPDQPQHF
cdr3_nt: TGTGTCACCAGCAGAGGGGAACCTGATCAGCCCCAGCATTTT

j_call: TRBJ1-5
clone_size: many
d_call: TRBD1
v_call: TRBV20-1
cdr3_aa: CSALAAGTVNQPQHF
cdr3_nt: TGCAGTGCTCTGGCTGCCGGGACAGTAAATCAGCCCCAGCATTTT

j_call: TRBJ1-5
clone_size: many
d_call: NA
v_call: TRBV7-9
cdr3_aa: CASTPSGSNQPQHF
cdr3_nt: TGTGCCAGCACCCCTAGCGGGAGCAATCAGCCCCAGCATTTT

j_call: TRBJ2-7
clone_size: many
d_call: NA
v_call: TRBV6-5
cdr3_aa: CASSTNPESSYEQYF
cdr3_nt: TGTGCCAGCAGTACGAACCCAGAAAGCTCCTACGAGCAGTACTTC

j_call: TRBJ2-7
clone_size: many
d_call: NA
v_call: TRBV29-1
cdr3_aa: CSVVGSTLKEYEQYF
cdr3_nt: TGCAGCGTTGTTGGATCGACTCTTAAGGAGTACGAGCAGTACTTC

j_call: TRBJ2-1
clone_size: many
d_call: TRBD2
v_call: TRBV15
cdr3_aa: CATRLAGVDEQFF
cdr3_nt: TGTGCCACCCGACTAGCGGGAGTTGACGAGCAGTTCTTC

j_call: TRBJ2-1
clone_size: NA
d_call: TRBD2
v_call: TRBV20-1
cdr3_aa: CSFDSGGRVGNEQFF
cdr3_nt: TGCAGTTTCGATTCTGGCGGGAGGGTGGGTAATGAGCAGTTCTTC

j_call: TRBJ2-3
clone_size: many
d_call: NA
v_call: TRBV20-1
cdr3_aa: CSDQGQENTDTQYF
cdr3_nt: TGCAGTGACCAGGGACAAGAAAACACAGATACGCAGTATTTT

j_call: TRBJ1-1
clone_size: many
d_call: NA
v_call: TRBV27
cdr3_aa: CASPRGGGKAFF
cdr3_nt: TGTGCCAGCCCCCGGGGCGGGGGTAAGGCTTTCTTT

j_call: TRBJ1-1
clone_size: many
d_call: NA
v_call: TRBV6-6
cdr3_aa: CASTSQGGDTEAFF
cdr3_nt: TGTGCCAGCACTTCACAGGGAGGCGACACTGAAGCTTTCTTT

j_call: TRBJ1-5
clone_size: many
d_call: TRBD1
v_call: TRBV11-2
cdr3_aa: CASSLDSGGHQPQHF
cdr3_nt: TGTGCCAGCAGCTTAGATTCAGGGGGGCATCAGCCCCAGCATTTT

j_call: TRBJ2-6
clone_size: many
d_call: NA
v_call: TRBV18
cdr3_aa: CASSPQQVSGANVLTF
cdr3_nt: TGTGCCAGCTCACCCCAACAGGTCTCTGGGGCCAACGTCCTGACTTTC